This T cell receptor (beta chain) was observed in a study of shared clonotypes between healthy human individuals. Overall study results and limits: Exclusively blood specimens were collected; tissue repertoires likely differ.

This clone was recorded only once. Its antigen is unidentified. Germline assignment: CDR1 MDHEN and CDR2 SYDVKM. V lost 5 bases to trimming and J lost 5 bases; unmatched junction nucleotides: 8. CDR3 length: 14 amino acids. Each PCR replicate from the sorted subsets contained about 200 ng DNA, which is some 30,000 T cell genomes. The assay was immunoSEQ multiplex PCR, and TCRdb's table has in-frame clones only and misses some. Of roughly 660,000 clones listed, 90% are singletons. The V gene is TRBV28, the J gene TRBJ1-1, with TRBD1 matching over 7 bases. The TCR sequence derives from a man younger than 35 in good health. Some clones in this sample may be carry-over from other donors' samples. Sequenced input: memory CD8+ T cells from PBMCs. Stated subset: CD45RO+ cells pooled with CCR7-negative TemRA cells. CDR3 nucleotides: TGTGCCAGCAGTCCATTGACAGGGCGGACTGAAGCTTTCTTT. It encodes CASSPLTGRTEAFF.